Presented here are 5 T cell receptor beta chains from one specimen sequenced in a study of T cells in Graves' hyperthyroidism and ophthalmopathy. RNA transcripts served as the template for amplifying TCR beta CDR3 regions. Initially, a first-round RT-PCR of the TCR CDR3 employed the HTBI primer set. TCRdb reprocessed the multiplex PCR reads via MiXCR and lists one record per CDR3 protein. The sample records 300,000 to 450,000 distinct CDR3 sequences, about 15% being singletons. Sequenced input: blood. These TCRs come from a woman aged 25-40 years with Graves' ophthalmopathy.

This clonotype was picked up many times. V usage is TRBV29-1 and J usage is TRBJ2-5; D might be TRBD1 or TRBD2, each matching 6 bases. With 7 bases removed from V and 5 bases from J, the gap between germline ends came to 29 bases. Per germline, CDR1 SQVTM and CDR2 ANQGSEA. The CDR3 extends over 17 amino acids. CDR3 sequence reads: CSGRSSLGRGGFETQYF. CDR3 bases: TGCAGCGGCCGGTCCTCTTTGGGCAGGGGAGGTTTTGAGACCCAGTACTTC.

This clonotype appeared many times. V usage is TRBV12-3 or TRBV12-4 and J usage is TRBJ2-3; D gene ambiguous. The V end lost 3 bases, the J end lost 3 bases, and 13 bases lay between the germline ends. The CDR3 loop spans 15 amino acids. CDR3 nucleotide sequence: TGTGCCAGCAGTTTGGGTATCCCGGGTACAGATACGCAGTATTTT. Translated, it gives CASSLGIPGTDTQYF.

This clonotype was detected ten times or more. The junction and the germline gene differ at one end; a read error may be behind it. The chain employs TRBV28 and TRBJ2-3; D perhaps matches TRBD2 (5 bases). Germline V gene data show CDR1 as MDHEN and CDR2 as SYDVKM. CDR3 size: 15 residues. CDR3 DNA: TGTGCCAGCAGTGAGGACTCACGAGCTACGGATACGCGGTATTTT. This translates into CASSEDSRATDTRYF.

Many counts were recorded for this clonotype. The chain recombines TRBV5-1 with TRBJ2-2, with 7 bases that match TRBD1. V dropped 1 base and J dropped 3; count of bases not matched to a gene: 3. CDR1 is SGHRS and CDR2 is YFSETQ in the germline V gene. CDR3 length: 15 residues. Here the CDR3 reads CASSLYQGDTGELFF. Written as DNA, the CDR3 is TGCGCCAGCAGCTTGTATCAGGGGGACACCGGGGAGCTGTTTTTT.

This clonotype came up many times. V usage is TRBV20-1 and J usage is TRBJ2-7; D gene ambiguous. Looked up from germline, CDR1 is DFQATT and CDR2 is SNEGSKA (reference sequence). The length of the CDR3 is 17 residues. V dropped 0 bases and J dropped 2 bases, with 20 bases sitting between them. CDR3 DNA sequence: TGCAGTGCTAGAGATCTGAGCGACTGGTACCGAGCCTACGAGCAGTACTTC. Its protein is CSARDLSDWYRAYEQYF.